Listed here is a single T cell receptor (beta chain). Its antigen is currently unknown. This specimen belongs to a study of blood T cells in healthy people across ages. Findings and limits, study-wide: Using unsorted PBMCs precluded a conclusive naive versus antigen-experienced comparison. There were more naive CD4+ cells and higher diversity in long-lived donors than in aged donors.

Through a sample-barcoded 5' primer and a J-beta primer mix, a second PCR was run for about 6 to 11 cycles. TCRdb ran MiXCR on the 5' RACE reads and lists one entry per CDR3 protein. The data show approximately 1,700,000 distinct CDR3 sequences, 30% to 40% seen once. Germline V lookup: CDR1 MRHNA, CDR2 SNTAGT. This CDR3 has 11 amino acids. Trimming removed 10 bases from V and 6 bases from J, with 11 bases in between. This TCR was sampled from a human donor in good health. The chain couples TRBV6-4 to TRBJ2-3, with D perhaps given as TRBD1 or TRBD2 (5 bases each). Specimen: blood. The CDR3 sequence: CATKWGDTQYF. CDR3 nucleotide sequence: TGTGCCACCAAGTGGGGGGATACGCAGTATTTT.